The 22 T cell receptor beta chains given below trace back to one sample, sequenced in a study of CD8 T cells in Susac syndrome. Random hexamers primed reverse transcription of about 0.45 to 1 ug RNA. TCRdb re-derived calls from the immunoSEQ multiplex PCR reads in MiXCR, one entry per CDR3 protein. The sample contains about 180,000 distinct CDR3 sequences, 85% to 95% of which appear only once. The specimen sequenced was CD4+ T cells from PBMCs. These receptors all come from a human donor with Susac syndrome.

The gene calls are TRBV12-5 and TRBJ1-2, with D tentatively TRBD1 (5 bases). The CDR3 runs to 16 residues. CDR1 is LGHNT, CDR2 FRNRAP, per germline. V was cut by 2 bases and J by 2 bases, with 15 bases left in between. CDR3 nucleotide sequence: TGTGCTAGTGGTTTGCTCCTCCCGGGACTCAACTATGGCTACACCTTC. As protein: CASGLLLPGLNYGYTF.

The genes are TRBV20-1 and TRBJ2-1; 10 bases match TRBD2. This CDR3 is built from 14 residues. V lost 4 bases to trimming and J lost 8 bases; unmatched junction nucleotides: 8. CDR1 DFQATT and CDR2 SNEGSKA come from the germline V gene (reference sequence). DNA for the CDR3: TGCAGTGCTAACCCGACTAGCGGGTGGGATGAGCAGTTCTTC. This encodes CSANPTSGWDEQFF.

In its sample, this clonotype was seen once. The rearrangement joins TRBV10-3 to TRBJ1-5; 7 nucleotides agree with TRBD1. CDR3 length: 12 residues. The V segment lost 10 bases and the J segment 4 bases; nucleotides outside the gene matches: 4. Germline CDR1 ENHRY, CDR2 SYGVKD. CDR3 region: CATGQENQPQHF. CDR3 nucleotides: TGTGCCACCGGACAGGAAAATCAGCCCCAGCATTTT.

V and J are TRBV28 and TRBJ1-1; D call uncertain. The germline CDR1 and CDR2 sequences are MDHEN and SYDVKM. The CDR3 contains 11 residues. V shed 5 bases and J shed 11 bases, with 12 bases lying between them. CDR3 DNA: TGTGCCAGCAGTCTAGGGTACCGGGCTTTCTTT. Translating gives CASSLGYRAFF. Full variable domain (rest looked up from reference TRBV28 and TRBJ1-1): DVKVTQSSRYLVKRTGEKVFLECVQDMDHENMFWYRQDPGLGLRLIYFSYDVKMKEKGDIPEGYSVSREKKERFSLILESASTNQTSMYLCASSLGYRAFFGQGTRLTVV.

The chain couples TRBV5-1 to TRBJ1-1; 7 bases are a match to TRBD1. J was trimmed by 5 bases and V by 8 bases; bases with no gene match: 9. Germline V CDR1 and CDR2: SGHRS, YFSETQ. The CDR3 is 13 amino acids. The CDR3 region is CASRTGPGTEAFF. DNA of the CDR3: TGCGCCAGTAGGACAGGACCTGGGACTGAAGCTTTCTTT.

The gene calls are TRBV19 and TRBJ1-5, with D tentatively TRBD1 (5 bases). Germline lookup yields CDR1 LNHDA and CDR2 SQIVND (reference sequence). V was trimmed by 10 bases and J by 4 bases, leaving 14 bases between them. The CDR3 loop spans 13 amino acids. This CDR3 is CATQGVENQPQHF. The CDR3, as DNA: TGTGCCACCCAGGGAGTAGAAAATCAGCCCCAGCATTTT.

This CDR3 reads CAWKAGETQYF. The CDR3, as DNA: TGTGCCTGGAAGGCGGGAGAGACCCAGTACTTC. This rearrangement joins TRBV30 to TRBJ2-5, with TRBD2 as a possible D gene (5 bases). Germline V gene data show CDR1 as GTSNPN and CDR2 as SVGIG (reference sequence). Trimming took off 4 bases at V and 4 bases at J, with 7 bases between the two ends. This CDR3 has 11 amino acids.

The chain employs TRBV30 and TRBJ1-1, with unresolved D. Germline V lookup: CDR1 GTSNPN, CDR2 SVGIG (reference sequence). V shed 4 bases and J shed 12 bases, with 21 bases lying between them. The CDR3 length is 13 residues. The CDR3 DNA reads TGTGCCTGGACCCGGTGGGCAGCCAGCAAACCTTTCTTT. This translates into CAWTRWAASKPFF.

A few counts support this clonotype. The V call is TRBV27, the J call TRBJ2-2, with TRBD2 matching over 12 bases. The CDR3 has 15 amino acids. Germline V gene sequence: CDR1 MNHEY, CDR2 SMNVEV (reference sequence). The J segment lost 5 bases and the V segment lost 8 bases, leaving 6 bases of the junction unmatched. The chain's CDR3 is CASRRLAGETGELFF. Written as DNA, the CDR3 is TGTGCCAGCCGACGACTAGCGGGAGAGACCGGGGAGCTGTTTTTT.

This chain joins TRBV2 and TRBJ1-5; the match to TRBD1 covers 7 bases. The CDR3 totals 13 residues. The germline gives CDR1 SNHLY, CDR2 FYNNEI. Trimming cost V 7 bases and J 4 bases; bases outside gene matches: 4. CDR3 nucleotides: TGTGCCAGCACAGGACAGGAGAATCAGCCCCAGCATTTT. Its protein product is CASTGQENQPQHF.

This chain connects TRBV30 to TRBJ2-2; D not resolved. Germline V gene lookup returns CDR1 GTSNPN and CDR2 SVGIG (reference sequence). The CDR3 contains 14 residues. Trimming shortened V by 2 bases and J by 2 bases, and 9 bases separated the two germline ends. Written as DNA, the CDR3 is TGTGCCTGGAGTCGAAATGGTAACACCGGGGAGCTGTTTTTT. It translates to CAWSRNGNTGELFF.

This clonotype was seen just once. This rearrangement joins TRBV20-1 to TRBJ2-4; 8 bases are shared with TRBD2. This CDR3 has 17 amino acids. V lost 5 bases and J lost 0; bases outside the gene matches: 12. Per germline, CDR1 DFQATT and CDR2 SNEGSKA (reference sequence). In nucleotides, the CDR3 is TGCAGTGCTGGCCTTAGCGGGATTCCTCTAGCCAAAAACATTCAGTACTTC. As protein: CSAGLSGIPLAKNIQYF.

The CDR3 protein is CASSQDGGYQRDEQFF. The CDR3 DNA reads TGTGCCAGCAGCCAAGATGGGGGATATCAGCGGGATGAGCAGTTCTTC. J is TRBJ2-1 and V is TRBV4-2; tentative D call: TRBD2 (6 bases). Trimming stripped 0 bases from V and 8 bases from J, with 17 bases between. The germline CDR1 and CDR2 sequences are LGHNA and YNFKEQ. The CDR3 spans 16 residues.

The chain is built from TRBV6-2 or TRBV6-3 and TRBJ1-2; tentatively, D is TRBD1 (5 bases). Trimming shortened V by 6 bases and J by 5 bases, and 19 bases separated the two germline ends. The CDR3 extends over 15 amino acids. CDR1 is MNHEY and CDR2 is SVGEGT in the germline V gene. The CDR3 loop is CASSLNIGTRYGYTF. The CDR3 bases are TGTGCCAGCAGCCTAAACATTGGGACCAGATATGGCTACACCTTC.

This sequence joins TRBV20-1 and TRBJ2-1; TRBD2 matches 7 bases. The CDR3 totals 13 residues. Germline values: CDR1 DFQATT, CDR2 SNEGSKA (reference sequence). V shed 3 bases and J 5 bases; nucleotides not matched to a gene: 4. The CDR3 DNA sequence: TGCAGTGCTAGTCGTCTAGCGGACAATGAGCAGTTCTTC. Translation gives CSASRLADNEQFF.

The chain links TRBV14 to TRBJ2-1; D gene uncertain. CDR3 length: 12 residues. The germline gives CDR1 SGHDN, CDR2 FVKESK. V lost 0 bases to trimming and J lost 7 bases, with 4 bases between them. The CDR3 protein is CASSQEWNEQFF. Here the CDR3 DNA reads TGTGCCAGCAGCCAAGAATGGAATGAGCAGTTCTTC.

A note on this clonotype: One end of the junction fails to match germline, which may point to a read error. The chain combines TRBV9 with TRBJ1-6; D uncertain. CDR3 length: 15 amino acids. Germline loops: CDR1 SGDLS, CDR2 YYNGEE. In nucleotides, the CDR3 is TGTGCCAGCAGCCGATATGGGGTTTCAAATTCACCCCCCCACTTT. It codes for CASSRYGVSNSPPHF.

This CDR3 is CASPQGLAGDEQYF. In DNA form, the CDR3 reads TGTGCCAGCCCTCAGGGACTAGCGGGAGACGAGCAGTACTTC. This chain links TRBV21-1 with TRBJ2-7; TRBD2 was called by the table and not checked on the DNA. TRBV21-1 is deemed a pseudogene. The CDR3 sequence is 14 residues long.

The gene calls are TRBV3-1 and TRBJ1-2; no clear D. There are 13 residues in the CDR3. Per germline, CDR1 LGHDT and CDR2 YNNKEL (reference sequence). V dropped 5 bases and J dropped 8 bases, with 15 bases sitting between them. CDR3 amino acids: CASSTSLEEGYTF. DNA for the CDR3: TGTGCCAGCAGCACATCTCTCGAAGAGGGCTACACCTTC.

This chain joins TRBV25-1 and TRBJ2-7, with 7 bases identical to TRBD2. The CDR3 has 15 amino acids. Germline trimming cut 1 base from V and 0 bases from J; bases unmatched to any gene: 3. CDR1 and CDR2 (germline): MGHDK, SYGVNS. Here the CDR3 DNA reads TGTGCCAGCAGTGAATGGGGAGGGCCCTCCTACGAGCAGTACTTC. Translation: CASSEWGGPSYEQYF.

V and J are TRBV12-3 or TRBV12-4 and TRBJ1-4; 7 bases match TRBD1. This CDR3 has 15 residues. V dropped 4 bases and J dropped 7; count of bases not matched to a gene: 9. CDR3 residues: CASSSLRQGPEKLFF. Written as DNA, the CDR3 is TGTGCCAGCAGTTCCCTCCGACAGGGCCCTGAAAAACTGTTTTTT.

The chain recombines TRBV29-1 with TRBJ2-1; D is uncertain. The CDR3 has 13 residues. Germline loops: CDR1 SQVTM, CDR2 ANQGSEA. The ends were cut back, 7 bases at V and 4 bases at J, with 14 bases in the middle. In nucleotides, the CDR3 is TGCAGCGCACCGGACCCGAGATACAATGAGCAGTTCTTC. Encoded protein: CSAPDPRYNEQFF.